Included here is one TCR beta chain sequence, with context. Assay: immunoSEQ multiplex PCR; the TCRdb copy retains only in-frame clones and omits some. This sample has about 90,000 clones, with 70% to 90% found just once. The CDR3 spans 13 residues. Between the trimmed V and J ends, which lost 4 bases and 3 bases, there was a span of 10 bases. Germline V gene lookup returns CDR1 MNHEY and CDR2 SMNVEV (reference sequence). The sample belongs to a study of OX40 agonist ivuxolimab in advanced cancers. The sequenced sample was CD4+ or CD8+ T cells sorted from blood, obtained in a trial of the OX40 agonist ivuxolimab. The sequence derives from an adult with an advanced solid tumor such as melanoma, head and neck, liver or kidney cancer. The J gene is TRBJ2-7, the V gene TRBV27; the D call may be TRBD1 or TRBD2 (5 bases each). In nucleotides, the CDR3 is TGTGCCAGCAGTTATGGGGGTGGCTACGAGCAGTACTTC. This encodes CASSYGGGYEQYF.